A selection of T cell receptor beta chains follows, all from one sample in a study of blood T cell repertoires in COVID-19. Repertoires were generated with immunoSEQ multiplex PCR, while TCRdb's copy carries only in-frame clones and drops some. The table lists around 190,000 clones, 80% to 90% of them singletons. Sequencing used peripheral blood. These receptors came from a man in his fifties with active or convalescent COVID-19. Each CDR3 is given with its conserved first and last residue. A D gene is named only where the DNA matches it firmly. Clone size is not always given. Where it is, it says once, few, many or a class for expanded clones.

>TRBV5-1|-|once|TRBJ2-1
CASSLVAGGGNEQFF
TGCGCCAGCAGCTTGGTGGCAGGGGGAGGCAATGAGCAGTTCTTC
>TRBV7-2|-|-|TRBJ1-2
CASSLADGGYYGYTF
TGTGCCAGCAGCTTAGCGGATGGGGGGTACTATGGCTACACCTTC
>TRBV19|TRBD1|-|TRBJ2-2
CASRPGTAYTGELFF
TGTGCCAGTAGGCCCGGGACAGCCTACACCGGGGAGCTGTTTTTT
>TRBV7-6|-|-|TRBJ2-5
CASSLYPGLEETQYF
TGTGCCAGCAGCCTGTACCCGGGACTTGAGGAGACCCAGTACTTC
>TRBV14|TRBD2|few|TRBJ2-7
CASSQGLAGAYEQYF
TGTGCCAGCAGCCAAGGACTAGCGGGGGCCTACGAGCAGTACTTC
>TRBV19|TRBD1|-|TRBJ1-2
CASSTLPPGQGGLYGYTF
TGTGCCAGTAGTACCTTACCTCCTGGACAAGGGGGCCTCTATGGCTACACCTTC
>TRBV5-1|-|once|TRBJ2-7
CASHNFYEQYF
TGCGCCAGCCATAACTTCTACGAGCAGTACTTC
>TRBV7-2|TRBD2|-|TRBJ2-5
CASSLGVSSGAQETQYF
TGTGCCAGCAGCTTAGGTGTTTCTAGCGGGGCCCAAGAGACCCAGTACTTC
>TRBV20-1|TRBD2|-|TRBJ2-7
CSASPWGGNEQYF
TGCAGTGCTAGTCCCTGGGGAGGGAACGAGCAGTACTTC
>TRBV7-3|TRBD2|-|TRBJ2-3
CASSLLAGGSTDTQYF
TGTGCCAGCAGCCTCCTAGCGGGGGGGAGCACAGATACGCAGTATTTT
>TRBV10-3|TRBD1|-|TRBJ1-2
CAILPGQGNYGYTF
TGTGCCATCCTTCCGGGACAGGGTAACTATGGCTACACCTTC
>TRBV11-3|TRBD2|-|TRBJ2-2
CASGQRGTGELFF
TGTGCCAGCGGCCAGCGGGGCACCGGGGAGCTGTTTTTT
>TRBV11-3|TRBD1|-|TRBJ1-1
CASSDRDRPWNTEAFF
TGTGCCAGCAGCGATCGGGACAGGCCCTGGAACACTGAAGCTTTCTTT
>TRBV5-5|-|-|TRBJ2-1
CASSLRESYNEQFF
TGTGCCAGCAGCTTGCGCGAATCCTACAATGAGCAGTTCTTC
>TRBV27|-|-|TRBJ1-5
CASSAGGADQPQHF
TGTGCCAGCAGCGCCGGAGGCGCGGATCAGCCCCAGCATTTT
>TRBV19|-|-|TRBJ1-5
CASTPTSLSNQPQHF
TGTGCCAGTACCCCGACAAGCCTTAGCAATCAGCCCCAGCATTTT
>TRBV7-2|-|-|TRBJ1-1
CASSLGWHTEAFF
TGTGCCAGCAGCTTAGGGTGGCACACTGAAGCTTTCTTT
>TRBV9|-|-|TRBJ2-2
CASSVDQGLTGELFF
TGTGCCAGCAGCGTAGACCAGGGTCTGACCGGGGAGCTGTTTTTT
>TRBV24-1|-|-|TRBJ2-1
CATSDNLRGNEQFF
TGTGCCACCAGTGATAACCTCCGGGGTAACGAGCAGTTCTTC
>TRBV19|TRBD1|once|TRBJ1-5
CASRGDSLQPQHF
TGTGCCAGTAGGGGGGACAGTCTACAGCCCCAGCATTTT
>TRBV18|-|-|TRBJ2-3
CASSPQGAGEPSSTDTQYF
TGTGCCAGCTCACCCCAAGGGGCAGGGGAACCTAGTAGCACAGATACGCAGTATTTT
>TRBV6-2/TRBV6-3|-|once|TRBJ2-7
CASSYVAGSYEQYF
TGTGCCAGCAGTTACGTGGCAGGTTCCTACGAGCAGTACTTC
>TRBV10-2|TRBD2|-|TRBJ2-7
CASTSGTSDYEQYF
TGCGCCAGCACATCCGGGACTAGCGACTACGAGCAGTACTTC
>TRBV28|TRBD1|-|TRBJ1-5
CASRGQSGQPQHF
TGTGCCAGCAGGGGACAGAGTGGTCAGCCCCAGCATTTT
>TRBV5-5|-|-|TRBJ2-4
CASSPTGDAKNIQYF
TGTGCCAGCAGCCCAACAGGCGACGCCAAAAACATTCAGTACTTC
>TRBV6-5|-|-|TRBJ1-5
CASSYLGGSNQPQHF
TGTGCCAGCAGTTACTTGGGGGGTAGCAATCAGCCCCAGCATTTT
>TRBV29-1|TRBD1|once|TRBJ2-5
CSVAGGRETQYF
TGCAGCGTTGCAGGGGGCCGGGAGACCCAGTACTTC
>TRBV28|-|-|TRBJ2-3
CASSFPGSTDTQYF
TGTGCCAGCAGTTTTCCAGGGAGCACAGATACGCAGTATTTT
>TRBV27|TRBD2|-|TRBJ2-3
CATLDPGLVENTQYF
TGTGCCACACTCGATCCGGGACTAGTAGAAAATACGCAGTATTTT
>TRBV6-1|TRBD1|-|TRBJ2-5
CASSDPGQAFLAQYF
TGTGCCAGCAGTGATCCGGGACAGGCGTTCTTGGCCCAGTACTTC
>TRBV6-5|-|once|TRBJ1-6
CASSYGQTNSPLHF
TGTGCCAGCAGTTACGGGCAGACAAATTCACCCCTCCACTTT
>TRBV5-3|-|-|TRBJ1-2
CARSPNSYGYTF
TGTGCCAGAAGCCCAAACAGTTATGGCTACACCTTC
>TRBV7-6|-|-|TRBJ2-7
CASSLGQGPTYEQYF
TGTGCCAGCAGCTTAGGGCAGGGGCCCACCTACGAGCAGTACTTC
>TRBV5-1|-|-|TRBJ1-2
CASSPPGSNYGYTF
TGCGCCAGCAGCCCCCCGGGGTCCAACTATGGCTACACCTTC
>TRBV2|TRBD2|-|TRBJ2-5
CASPGGAGAQETQYF
TGTGCCAGCCCCGGGGGAGCGGGAGCCCAAGAGACCCAGTACTTC
>TRBV11-2|-|-|TRBJ2-5
CASSLIRGDQETQYF
TGTGCCAGCAGCTTAATCAGGGGTGACCAAGAGACCCAGTACTTC
>TRBV24-1|TRBD1|-|TRBJ1-2
CATSDHPGQGNYGYTF
TGTGCCACCAGTGATCATCCGGGACAGGGAAACTATGGCTACACCTTC
>TRBV3-1/TRBV3-2|-|many|TRBJ2-4
CASSQLAILARQPENIQYF
TGTGCCAGCAGCCAATTAGCGATTCTGGCAAGGCAGCCAGAAAACATTCAGTACTTC
>TRBV7-6|-|-|TRBJ1-3
CASSSQGADTIYF
TGTGCCAGCAGTTCACAGGGAGCAGACACCATATATTTT
>TRBV7-2|-|-|TRBJ2-3
CASSLEEVSDTQYF
TGTGCCAGCAGCTTAGAAGAGGTTTCAGATACGCAGTATTTT
>TRBV10-3|-|-|TRBJ1-5
CAISEGQGNQPQHF
TGTGCCATCAGTGAGGGTCAGGGAAATCAGCCCCAGCATTTT
>TRBV2|-|-|TRBJ1-5
CASSEGGGGNQPQHF
TGTGCCAGCAGTGAAGGAGGGGGGGGCAATCAGCCCCAGCATTTT
>TRBV5-6|-|-|TRBJ1-2
CASSWSGRNYGYTF
TGTGCCAGCAGCTGGTCGGGTAGGAACTATGGCTACACCTTC
>TRBV3-1/TRBV3-2|TRBD1|-|TRBJ1-1
CASSQGTGGANTEAFF
TGTGCCAGCAGCCAAGGGACAGGGGGCGCGAACACTGAAGCTTTCTTT
>TRBV6-5|TRBD1|-|TRBJ1-6
CASSYVGTDNSPLHF
TGTGCCAGCAGTTACGTCGGGACAGATAATTCACCCCTCCACTTT
>TRBV6-5|TRBD1|-|TRBJ2-7
CASHRSGTGASEQYF
TGTGCCAGCCACCGCTCCGGGACAGGGGCTAGCGAGCAGTACTTC
>TRBV6-6|-|-|TRBJ1-1
CASSYTFRDTEAFF
TGTGCCAGCAGTTACACATTCCGGGACACTGAAGCTTTCTTT
>TRBV2|TRBD2|-|TRBJ2-1
CASRTTSGSYNEQFF
TGTGCCAGCAGGACCACTAGCGGAAGCTACAATGAGCAGTTCTTC
>TRBV11-2|-|-|TRBJ1-5
CASSRDQGYQPQHF
TGTGCCAGCAGCCGAGATCAGGGTTATCAGCCCCAGCATTTT
>TRBV19|-|-|TRBJ1-1
CASSIASGPEAFF
TGTGCCAGTAGTATTGCCAGCGGGCCTGAAGCTTTCTTT
>TRBV5-6|TRBD2|-|TRBJ2-6
CASSIGGPGGPGANVLTF
TGTGCCAGCAGCATTGGGGGCCCGGGGGGGCCTGGGGCCAACGTCCTGACTTTC
>TRBV19|TRBD1|once|TRBJ1-1
CASGGQVNTEAFF
TGTGCTTCCGGGGGACAGGTGAACACTGAAGCTTTCTTT
>TRBV7-9|-|-|TRBJ2-2
CASSLARWRRGATGELFF
TGTGCCAGCAGCTTAGCCCGCTGGCGACGGGGGGCCACCGGGGAGCTGTTTTTT
>TRBV14|TRBD1|-|TRBJ1-1
CASSQGGQSMNTEAFF
TGTGCCAGCAGCCAAGGGGGACAGAGCATGAACACTGAAGCTTTCTTT
>TRBV2|TRBD2|-|TRBJ2-5
CASSEERGLASEETQYF
TGTGCCAGCAGTGAAGAGAGGGGACTAGCGAGCGAGGAGACCCAGTACTTC
>TRBV27|-|-|TRBJ1-1
CASSPPRGAGTEAFF
TGTGCCAGCAGTCCCCCCCGCGGGGCGGGCACTGAAGCTTTCTTT
>TRBV6-5|-|-|TRBJ2-2
CAGGEAGTGELFF
TGTGCCGGCGGGGAGGCGGGCACCGGGGAGCTGTTTTTT